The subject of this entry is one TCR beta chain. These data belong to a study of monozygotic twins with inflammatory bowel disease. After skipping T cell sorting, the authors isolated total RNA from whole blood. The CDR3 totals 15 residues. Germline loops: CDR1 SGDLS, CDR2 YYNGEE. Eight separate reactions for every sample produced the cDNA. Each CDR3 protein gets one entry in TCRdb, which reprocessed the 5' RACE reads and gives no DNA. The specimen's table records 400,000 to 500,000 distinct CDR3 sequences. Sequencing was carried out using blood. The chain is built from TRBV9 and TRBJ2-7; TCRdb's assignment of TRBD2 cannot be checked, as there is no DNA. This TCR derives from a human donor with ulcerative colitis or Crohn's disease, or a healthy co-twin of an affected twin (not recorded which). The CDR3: CASSAGASVSYEQYF.